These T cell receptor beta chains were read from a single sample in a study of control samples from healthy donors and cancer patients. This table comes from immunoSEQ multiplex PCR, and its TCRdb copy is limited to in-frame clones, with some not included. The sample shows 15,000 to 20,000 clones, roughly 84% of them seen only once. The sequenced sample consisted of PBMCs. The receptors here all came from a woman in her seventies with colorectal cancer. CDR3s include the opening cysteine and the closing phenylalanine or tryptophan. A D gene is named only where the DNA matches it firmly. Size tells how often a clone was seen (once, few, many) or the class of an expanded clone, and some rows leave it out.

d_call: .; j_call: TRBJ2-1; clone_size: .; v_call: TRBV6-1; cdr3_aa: CASSEGGTNEQFF; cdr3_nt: TGTGCCAGCAGTGAAGGGGGGACCAATGAGCAGTTCTTC
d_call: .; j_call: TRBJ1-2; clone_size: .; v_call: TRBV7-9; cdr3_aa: CASSLGLGYGYTF; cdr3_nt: TGTGCCAGCAGCCTGGGGCTAGGCTATGGCTACACCTTC
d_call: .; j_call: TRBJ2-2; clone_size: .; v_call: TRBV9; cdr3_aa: CASAPTTANTGELFF; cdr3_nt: TGTGCCAGCGCCCCGACGACAGCTAACACCGGGGAGCTGTTTTTT
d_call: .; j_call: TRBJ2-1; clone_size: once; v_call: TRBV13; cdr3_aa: CASSLGTRANEQFF; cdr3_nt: TGTGCCAGCAGCTTAGGGACCCGGGCGAATGAGCAGTTCTTC
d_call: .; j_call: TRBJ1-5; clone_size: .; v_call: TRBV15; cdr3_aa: CATSSDLGRNQPQHF; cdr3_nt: TGTGCCACCAGCTCAGATCTCGGGAGAAATCAGCCCCAGCATTTT
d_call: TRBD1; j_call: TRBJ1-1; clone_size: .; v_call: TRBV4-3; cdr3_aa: CASSRGLPDTEAFF; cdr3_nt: TGCGCCAGCAGCAGGGGGCTGCCGGACACTGAAGCTTTCTTT
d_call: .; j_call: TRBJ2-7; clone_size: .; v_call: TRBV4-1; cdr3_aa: CASSQVRGSSYEQYF; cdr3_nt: TGCGCCAGCAGCCAAGTTAGGGGGAGCTCCTACGAGCAGTACTTC
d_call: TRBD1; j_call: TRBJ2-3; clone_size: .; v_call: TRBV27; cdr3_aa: CASSLSPQGSTDTQYF; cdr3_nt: TGTGCCAGCAGTTTATCTCCACAGGGGAGCACAGATACGCAGTATTTT
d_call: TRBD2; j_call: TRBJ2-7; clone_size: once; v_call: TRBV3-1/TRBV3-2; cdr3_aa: CASSPWASGGYNTRLTYEQYF; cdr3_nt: TGTGCCAGCAGCCCTTGGGCGAGCGGGGGCTACAATACCAGGCTTACCTACGAGCAGTACTTC
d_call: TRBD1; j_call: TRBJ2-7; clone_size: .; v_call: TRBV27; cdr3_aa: CASSRGQGSYEQYF; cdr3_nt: TGTGCCAGCAGCCGGGGACAGGGCTCCTACGAGCAGTACTTC
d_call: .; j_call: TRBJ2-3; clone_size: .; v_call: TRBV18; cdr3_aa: CASSPSTDTQYF; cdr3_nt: TGTGCCAGCTCACCGTCCACAGATACGCAGTATTTT
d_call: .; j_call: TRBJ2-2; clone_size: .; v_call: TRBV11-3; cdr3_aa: CASSLDGVPGELFF; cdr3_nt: TGTGCCAGCAGCTTAGACGGGGTCCCCGGGGAGCTGTTTTTT
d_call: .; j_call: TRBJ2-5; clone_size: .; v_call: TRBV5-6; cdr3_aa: CASSLTGTRQETQYF; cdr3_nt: TGTGCCAGCAGCTTGACAGGGACTCGTCAAGAGACCCAGTACTTC
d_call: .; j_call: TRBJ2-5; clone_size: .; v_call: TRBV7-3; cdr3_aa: CASSPNMGRGETQYF; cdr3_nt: TGTGCCAGCAGCCCTAATATGGGCCGGGGGGAGACCCAGTACTTC
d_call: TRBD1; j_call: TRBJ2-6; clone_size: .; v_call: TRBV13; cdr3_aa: CASSSTDRLYSGANVLTF; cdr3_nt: TGTGCCAGCAGCTCTACGGACAGGCTGTACTCTGGGGCCAACGTCCTGACTTTC
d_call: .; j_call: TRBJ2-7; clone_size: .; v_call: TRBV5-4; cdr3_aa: CASSLGIGSYEQYF; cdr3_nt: TGTGCCAGCAGCTTGGGCATAGGCTCCTACGAGCAGTACTTC
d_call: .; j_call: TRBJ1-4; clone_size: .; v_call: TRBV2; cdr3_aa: CASSSGRAANEKLFF; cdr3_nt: TGTGCCAGCAGTTCGGGGCGGGCGGCTAATGAAAAACTGTTTTTT
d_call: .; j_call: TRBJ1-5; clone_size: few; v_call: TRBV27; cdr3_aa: CASSLGSRQPQHF; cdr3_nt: TGTGCCAGCAGTTTAGGGTCAAGACAGCCCCAGCATTTT
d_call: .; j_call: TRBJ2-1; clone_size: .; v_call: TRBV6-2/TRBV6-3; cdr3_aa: CASSYTGTYNEQFF; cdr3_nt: TGTGCCAGCAGTTACACCGGGACATACAATGAGCAGTTCTTC
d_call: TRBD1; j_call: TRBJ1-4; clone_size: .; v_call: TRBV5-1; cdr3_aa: CASSPQGATTNEKLFF; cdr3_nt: TGCGCCAGCAGCCCCCAGGGGGCCACCACTAATGAAAAACTGTTTTTT
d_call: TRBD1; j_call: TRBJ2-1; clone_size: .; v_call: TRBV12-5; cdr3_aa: CASGLGQGGKYNEQFF; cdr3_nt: TGTGCTAGTGGTTTGGGACAGGGGGGGAAGTACAATGAGCAGTTCTTC
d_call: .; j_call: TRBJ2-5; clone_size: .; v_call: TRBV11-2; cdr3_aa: CASSLGQGSWETQYF; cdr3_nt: TGTGCCAGCAGCTTAGGGCAGGGAAGTTGGGAGACCCAGTACTTC
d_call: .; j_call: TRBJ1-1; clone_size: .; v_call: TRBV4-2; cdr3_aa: CASSQSTSVLGNTEAFF; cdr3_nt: TGTGCCAGCAGCCAAAGTACATCTGTTCTAGGGAACACTGAAGCTTTCTTT
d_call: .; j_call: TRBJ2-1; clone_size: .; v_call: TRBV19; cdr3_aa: CASSIGGVINEQFF; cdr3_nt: TGTGCCAGTAGTATTGGAGGCGTAATCAATGAGCAGTTCTTC
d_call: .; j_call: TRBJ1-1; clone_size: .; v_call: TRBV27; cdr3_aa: CASSLFGSGSRGGTEAFF; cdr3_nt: TGTGCCAGCAGTTTATTTGGATCCGGCAGCCGCGGAGGTACTGAAGCTTTCTTT
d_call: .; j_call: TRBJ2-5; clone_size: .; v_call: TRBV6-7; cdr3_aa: CASSYAETQYF; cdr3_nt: TGTGCCAGCAGTTACGCAGAGACCCAGTACTTC
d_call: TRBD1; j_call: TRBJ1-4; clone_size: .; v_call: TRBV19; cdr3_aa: CASRNTGGLEKLFF; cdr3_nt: TGTGCCAGTAGAAACACAGGGGGCTTAGAAAAACTGTTTTTT
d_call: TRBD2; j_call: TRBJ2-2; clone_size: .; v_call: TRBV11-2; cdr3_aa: CAITLRLAGENTGELFF; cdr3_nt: TGTGCCATAACGCTCCGACTAGCGGGCGAGAACACCGGGGAGCTGTTTTTT
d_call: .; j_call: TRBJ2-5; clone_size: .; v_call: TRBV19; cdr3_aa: CASSFGETQYF; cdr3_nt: TGTGCCAGTAGTTTCGGGGAGACCCAGTACTTC
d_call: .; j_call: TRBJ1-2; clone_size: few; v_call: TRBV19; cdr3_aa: CACRGGARDGYTF; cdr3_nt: TGTGCCTGCCGGGGGGGCGCGAGGGATGGCTACACCTTC
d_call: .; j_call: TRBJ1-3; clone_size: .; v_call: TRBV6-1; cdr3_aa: CASSERYRAGNTIYF; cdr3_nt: TGTGCCAGCAGTGAAAGGTACAGGGCTGGAAACACCATATATTTT
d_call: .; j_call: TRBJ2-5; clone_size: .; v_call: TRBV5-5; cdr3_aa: CASSRDTQETQYF; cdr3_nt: TGTGCCAGCAGCCGGGACACCCAAGAGACCCAGTACTTC
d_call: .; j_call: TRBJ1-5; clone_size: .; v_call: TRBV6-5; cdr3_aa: CASRFGGSNQPQHF; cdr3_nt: TGTGCCAGCAGGTTCGGGGGTAGCAATCAGCCCCAGCATTTT
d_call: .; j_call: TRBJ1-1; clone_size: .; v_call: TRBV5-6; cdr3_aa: CASSLEPDGAEAFF; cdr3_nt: TGTGCCAGCAGCTTGGAACCGGACGGCGCTGAAGCTTTCTTT
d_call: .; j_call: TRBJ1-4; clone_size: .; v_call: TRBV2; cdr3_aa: CASLGAGIGKLFF; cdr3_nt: TGTGCCAGCCTCGGGGCGGGTATCGGAAAACTGTTTTTT
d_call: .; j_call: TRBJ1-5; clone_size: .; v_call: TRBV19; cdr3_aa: CASMLLGGALRGQPQHF; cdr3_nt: TGTGCCAGTATGTTGTTGGGAGGGGCCCTCAGGGGTCAGCCCCAGCATTTT
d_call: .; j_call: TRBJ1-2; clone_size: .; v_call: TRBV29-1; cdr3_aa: CSVADLVGIYGYTF; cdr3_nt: TGCAGCGTTGCGGATCTGGTCGGAATCTATGGCTACACCTTC
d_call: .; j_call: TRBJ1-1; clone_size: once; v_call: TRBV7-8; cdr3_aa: CASSLEQTRRAFF; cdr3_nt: TGTGCCAGCAGCTTAGAACAGACCCGGAGAGCTTTCTTT
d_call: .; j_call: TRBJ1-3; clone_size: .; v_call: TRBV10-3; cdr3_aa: CAISDGLISGNTIYF; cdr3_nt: TGTGCCATCAGTGACGGACTGATCTCTGGAAACACCATATATTTT
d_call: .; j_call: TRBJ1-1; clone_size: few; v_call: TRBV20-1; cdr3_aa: CSASSNTEAFF; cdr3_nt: TGCAGTGCTAGCTCCAACACTGAAGCTTTCTTT
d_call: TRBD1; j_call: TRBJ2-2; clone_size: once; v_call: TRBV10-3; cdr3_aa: CAIREDRGETGELFF; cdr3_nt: TGTGCCATCAGAGAGGACAGGGGGGAGACCGGGGAGCTGTTTTTT
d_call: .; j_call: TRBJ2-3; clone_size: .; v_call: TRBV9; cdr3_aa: CASSVGVGSTDTQYF; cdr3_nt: TGTGCCAGCAGCGTAGGGGTGGGTAGCACAGATACGCAGTATTTT
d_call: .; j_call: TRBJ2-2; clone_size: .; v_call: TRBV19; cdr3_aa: CASSPLRWGRANTGELFF; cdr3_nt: TGTGCCAGTAGTCCCCTCAGATGGGGAAGGGCGAACACCGGGGAGCTGTTTTTT
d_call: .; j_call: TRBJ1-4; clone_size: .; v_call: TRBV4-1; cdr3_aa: CASSQIGGEKLFF; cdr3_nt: TGCGCCAGCAGCCAAATCGGGGGTGAAAAACTGTTTTTT
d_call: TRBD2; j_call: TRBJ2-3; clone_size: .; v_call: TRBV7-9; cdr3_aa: CASSSLSGGADTQYF; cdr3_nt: TGTGCCAGCAGCTCCCTTAGCGGGGGGGCGGATACGCAGTATTTT
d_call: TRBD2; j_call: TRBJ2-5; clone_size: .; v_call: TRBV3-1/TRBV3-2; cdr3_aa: CASSQVLAGGSGQETQYF; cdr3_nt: TGTGCCAGCAGCCAAGTTCTAGCGGGAGGGTCGGGTCAAGAGACCCAGTACTTC
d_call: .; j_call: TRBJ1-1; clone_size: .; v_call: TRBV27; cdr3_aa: CASSFRDGTEAFF; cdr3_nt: TGTGCCAGCAGTTTCCGGGATGGGACTGAAGCTTTCTTT
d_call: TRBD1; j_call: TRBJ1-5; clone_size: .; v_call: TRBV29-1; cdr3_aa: CSVSRDRVEPQHF; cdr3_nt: TGCAGCGTCAGCCGGGACAGGGTGGAGCCCCAGCATTTT
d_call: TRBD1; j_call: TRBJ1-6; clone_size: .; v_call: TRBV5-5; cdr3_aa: CASSSDRGNSPLHF; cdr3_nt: TGTGCCAGCAGCTCGGACAGGGGAAATTCACCCCTCCACTTT
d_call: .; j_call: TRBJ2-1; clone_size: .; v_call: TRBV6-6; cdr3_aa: CASRTLGSYNEQFF; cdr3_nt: TGTGCCAGCAGAACGTTGGGGTCCTACAATGAGCAGTTCTTC
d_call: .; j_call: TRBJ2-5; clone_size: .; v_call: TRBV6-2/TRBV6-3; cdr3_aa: CASSYRAKTQYF; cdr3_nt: TGTGCCAGCAGTTACAGGGCAAAGACCCAGTACTTC
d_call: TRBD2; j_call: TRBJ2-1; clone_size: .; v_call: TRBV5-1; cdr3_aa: CASSSGLAGWHEQFF; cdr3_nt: TGCGCCAGCAGCTCGGGACTAGCGGGGTGGCATGAGCAGTTCTTC
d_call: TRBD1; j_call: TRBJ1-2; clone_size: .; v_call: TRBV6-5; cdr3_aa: CASSYRTGGGDYGYTF; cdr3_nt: TGTGCCAGCAGTTACAGGACAGGGGGAGGGGACTATGGCTACACCTTC